This T cell receptor (beta chain) stems from a study of OX40 agonist ivuxolimab in advanced cancers. Method: immunoSEQ multiplex PCR; TCRdb's copy keeps in-frame clones and lacks some. The sample holds tens of thousands of clones, roughly four fifths seen once. Individuals having autoimmune disease history or systemic immunosuppression were not enrolled. V was pared by 3 bases and J by 4 bases, with 12 bases between. Germline-derived CDR1 and CDR2 are GTSNPN and SVGIG (reference sequence). The CDR3 runs 13 residues. V usage is TRBV30 and J usage is TRBJ1-1; possible D gene TRBD1, 5 bases. This TCR was recovered from an adult with an advanced solid tumor such as melanoma, head and neck, liver or kidney cancer. The sample consisted of CD4+ or CD8+ T cells sorted from blood, taken in a trial of the OX40 agonist ivuxolimab. DNA for the CDR3: TGTGCCTGGAGAAACACGGGGGTCACTGAAGCTTTCTTT. This sequence encodes CAWRNTGVTEAFF.